This T cell receptor (beta chain) was sequenced in a study of control samples from healthy donors and cancer patients. Some clones are missing from TCRdb's copy, which holds only in-frame ones; the method was immunoSEQ multiplex PCR. The sample includes about 160,000 clones, over 90% seen only once; the top ten take 1%. Germline values: CDR1 MNHEY, CDR2 SMNVEV (reference sequence). J was trimmed by 2 bases and V by 5 bases; bases with no gene match: 4. This CDR3 contains 14 residues. The chain links TRBV27 to TRBJ1-1; 8 bases align to TRBD1. This sequence originates from a woman aged 25 to 39 in good health. The material sequenced was blood. The CDR3 protein is CASSTAGGNTEAFF. Written as DNA, the CDR3 is TGTGCCAGCAGTACAGCAGGGGGCAACACTGAAGCTTTCTTT.